This passage covers 27 T cell receptor beta chains from one sample sequenced in a study of shared clonotypes between healthy human individuals. Sequencing was performed with immunoSEQ multiplex PCR; in TCRdb, only in-frame clones are kept and a portion is missing. This table has about 2 million clones, about 95% appearing once. The naive CD8 population came from CD45RO-negative cells selected for CCR7, without terminally differentiated effector memory CD45RA+ cells. The source material was naive CD8+ T cells sorted from blood. The receptors stem from a man aged 18-30 years in good health.

The rearrangement joins TRBV7-9 to TRBJ2-7; TRBD2 matches at 10 bases. V trimming: 4 bases; J trimming: 7 bases; junction bases outside the gene matches: 16. The CDR3 contains 17 residues. Germline values: CDR1 SEHNR, CDR2 FQNEAQ (reference sequence). CDR3 protein: CASSSTRDSGRMGEQYF. The CDR3 DNA follows: TGTGCCAGCAGCTCCACCAGGGATAGCGGGAGGATGGGTGAGCAGTACTTC.

The chain employs TRBV4-3 and TRBJ2-7; 9 nucleotides line up with TRBD1. The V gene's germline CDR1 is LGHNA and CDR2 YSLEER. V lost 0 bases and J lost 2; bases outside the gene matches: 8. This CDR3 is built from 17 residues. CDR3 amino acids: CASSQDPDRGTTYEQYF. CDR3 in DNA: TGCGCCAGCAGCCAAGACCCTGACAGGGGGACCACCTACGAGCAGTACTTC.

This sequence joins TRBV6-5 and TRBJ1-1, with 9 positions matching TRBD1. The germline V gene encodes CDR1 MNHEY and CDR2 SVGAGI. Germline trimming cut 6 bases from V and 0 bases from J; bases unmatched to any gene: 2. This CDR3 has 14 residues. Here the CDR3 reads CASRGTGMNTEAFF. The CDR3 DNA is TGTGCCAGCAGGGGGACAGGGATGAACACTGAAGCTTTCTTT.

The chain joins TRBV9 to TRBJ2-3, with TRBD2 matching 8 bases. With 0 bases clipped from V and 1 base from J, the junction kept 4 bases outside the gene matches. Germline-derived CDR1 and CDR2 are SGDLS and YYNGEE. There are 16 residues in the CDR3. The CDR3 DNA follows: TGTGCCAGCAGCGTAGGCCCAGCGGGGGGCACAGATACGCAGTATTTT. Translating gives CASSVGPAGGTDTQYF.

A word on this clone: At the DNA level, this CDR3 is encoded by other sequences in the same sample as well. The chain links TRBV27 to TRBJ2-7; TRBD2 might be the D (5 bases). With 4 bases removed from V and 4 bases from J, the gap between germline ends came to 11 bases. This CDR3 is built from 13 residues. CDR1 MNHEY and CDR2 SMNVEV come from the germline V gene (reference sequence). The CDR3 here is CASSYREGYEQYF. The CDR3 nucleotides are TGTGCCAGCAGTTACCGGGAAGGATACGAGCAGTACTTC.

J is TRBJ2-3 and V is TRBV18, with 8 bases aligning to TRBD2. The V gene end was trimmed by 1 base and the J gene end by 4 bases; junction bases not matched to a gene: 4. This CDR3 comprises 15 residues. Germline V gene lookup returns CDR1 KGHSH and CDR2 LQKENI. The CDR3 protein is CASSPLSGGADTQYF. In DNA, the CDR3 is TGTGCCAGCTCACCACTCTCCGGGGGGGCAGATACGCAGTATTTT.

This clone was seen once. The chain employs TRBV6-5 and TRBJ2-7; TRBD1 might be the D (6 bases). CDR1 MNHEY and CDR2 SVGAGI come from the germline V gene. With 0 bases removed from V and 0 bases from J, the gap between germline ends came to 12 bases. This CDR3 is 16 amino acids long. The CDR3 spells CASSYSWQGNSYEQYF. In DNA form, the CDR3 reads TGTGCCAGCAGTTACTCGTGGCAGGGGAACTCCTACGAGCAGTACTTC.

The chain is built from TRBV2 and TRBJ1-3; D is possibly TRBD1 (5 bases). V lost 6 bases and J 3 bases, leaving 6 bases between the germline ends. This CDR3 contains 12 residues. The germline gives CDR1 SNHLY, CDR2 FYNNEI. The CDR3 sequence is CASRGLGNTIYF. CDR3 coding DNA: TGTGCCAGCAGGGGGCTTGGAAACACCATATATTTT.

The chain links TRBV4-1 to TRBJ2-4, with a tentative D call TRBD1 (8 bases). Germline assignment: CDR1 MGHRA and CDR2 YSYEKL. The CDR3 is 15 amino acids. V gave up 0 bases and J gave up 7 bases, with 13 bases separating them. CDR3 sequence (DNA): TGCGCCAGCAGCCAAGATGTACAGGGGGGGAACATTCAGTACTTC. Protein product: CASSQDVQGGNIQYF.

CDR3 in amino acids: CASSFEDVPKIYSNQPQHF. The CDR3 bases are TGCGCCAGCAGCTTCGAGGACGTACCAAAAATTTATAGCAATCAGCCCCAGCATTTT. The rearrangement joins TRBV5-1 to TRBJ1-5; D unclear. The V gene lost 2 bases and the J gene lost 0 bases, with 21 bases spanning the gap. Germline V gene lookup returns CDR1 SGHRS and CDR2 YFSETQ. The CDR3 is 19 residues long.

As to this clone: Distinct nucleotide sequences in the sample also encode this CDR3. V gene TRBV9 combines with J gene TRBJ2-7, with 10 bases identical to TRBD1. The CDR3 spans 15 residues. Germline CDR1 is SGDLS and CDR2 is YYNGEE. V shed 5 bases, J shed 3 bases, and the junction held 8 bases outside the gene matches. CDR3 residues: CASSTGTGANYEQYF. The CDR3 nucleotides read TGTGCCAGCAGTACCGGGACAGGGGCGAACTACGAGCAGTACTTC.

J is TRBJ2-3 and V is TRBV5-1; D may be TRBD2 (5 bases). The V gene lost 5 bases and the J gene lost 4 bases, with 17 bases spanning the gap. Germline CDR1 reads SGHRS; CDR2 reads YFSETQ. The CDR3 covers 15 residues. The CDR3 spells CASSPAGVVPDTQYF. The CDR3, as DNA: TGCGCCAGCAGTCCGGCCGGGGTAGTTCCAGATACGCAGTATTTT.

V and J are TRBV6-1 and TRBJ1-4; no reliable D call. The length of the CDR3 is 15 residues. Between the trimmed V and J ends, which lost 4 bases and 0 bases, there was a span of 9 bases. Germline CDR1 and CDR2: MNHNS and SASEGT. The CDR3 DNA is TGTGCCAGCAGTGGAGAAGTTGCAACTAATGAAAAACTGTTTTTT. Translated: CASSGEVATNEKLFF.

The chain couples TRBV29-1 to TRBJ1-2; 9 bases are a match to TRBD1. This CDR3 region has 17 residues. V gave up 0 bases and J gave up 4 bases; unmatched junction bases: 12. Germline V gene lookup returns CDR1 SQVTM and CDR2 ANQGSEA. The CDR3 here is CSVEDLRTGALGYGYTF. The CDR3 DNA is TGCAGCGTTGAAGATTTGAGGACAGGGGCCTTGGGCTATGGCTACACCTTC.

CDR3 amino acids: CASSSPGTVVSTDTQYF. CDR3 nucleotides: TGTGCCAGCAGCTCGCCCGGGACAGTCGTTTCCACAGATACGCAGTATTTT. V usage is TRBV5-4 and J usage is TRBJ2-3; 7 bases match TRBD1. V gave up 3 bases and J gave up 2 bases; unmatched junction bases: 12. Germline assignment: CDR1 SGHNT and CDR2 YYREEE (reference sequence). This CDR3 has 17 amino acids.

The chain has TRBV27 and TRBJ2-3; no reliable D call. CDR1 MNHEY and CDR2 SMNVEV come from the germline V gene (reference sequence). With 5 bases removed from V and 5 bases from J, the gap between germline ends came to 14 bases. This CDR3 has 14 amino acids. CDR3 DNA sequence: TGTGCCAGCAGTGGTTGGACGGTGGGAGATACGCAGTATTTT. Translated: CASSGWTVGDTQYF.

For this clone: The same CDR3 arises from other DNA sequences in this sample as well. V and J are TRBV6-5 and TRBJ2-7, with TRBD2 identical over 7 bases. The CDR3 is 14 amino acids. The ends lost 2 bases at V and 1 base at J; junction bases unmatched: 2. Germline V gene data show CDR1 as MNHEY and CDR2 as SVGAGI. The CDR3: CASSYGLGSYEQYF. For the CDR3, the DNA is TGTGCCAGCAGTTACGGACTAGGATCCTACGAGCAGTACTTC.

This chain uses TRBV5-6 with TRBJ2-7; the match to TRBD1 covers 11 bases. CDR3 length: 16 residues. CDR1 SGHDT and CDR2 YYEEEE come from the germline V gene. The junction had 9 bases not matched to a gene; V was cut back by 3 bases and J by 4 bases. The CDR3 reads CASSSRTGGVVYEQYF. CDR3 nucleotides: TGTGCCAGCAGCTCCAGGACAGGGGGCGTTGTGTACGAGCAGTACTTC.

With respect to this clone: This specimen includes other DNA sequences encoding the same CDR3. This chain uses TRBV9 with TRBJ2-3, with D tentatively TRBD2 (6 bases). The CDR3 has 14 residues. The V and J ends lost 4 bases and 1 base respectively, with 10 bases between them. CDR1 SGDLS and CDR2 YYNGEE come from the germline V gene. In DNA, the CDR3 is TGTGCCAGCAGCCCACCGGGGGGCACAGATACGCAGTATTTT. This sequence encodes CASSPPGGTDTQYF. Complete variable domain (other parts from reference TRBV9 and TRBJ2-3): DSGVTQTPKHLITATGQRVTLRCSPRSGDLSVYWYQQSLDQGLQFLIQYYNGEERAKGNILERFSAQQFPDLHSELNLSSLELGDSALYFCASSPPGGTDTQYFGPGTRLTVL.

The CDR3 DNA reads as TGCGCCAGCAGCACGACTAGCGGGACCCAAGAGACCCAGTACTTC. It specifies CASSTTSGTQETQYF. The genes are TRBV5-1 and TRBJ2-5, with 11 bases identical to TRBD2. The ends lost 4 bases at V and 1 base at J; junction bases unmatched: 3. Germline lookup yields CDR1 SGHRS and CDR2 YFSETQ. The CDR3 is made up of 15 amino acids.

This chain links TRBV5-5 with TRBJ2-7; 8 positions match TRBD1. This CDR3 is built from 18 residues. V trimming: 0 bases; J trimming: 0 bases; junction bases outside the gene matches: 11. Germline V CDR1 and CDR2: SGHKS, YYEKEE (reference sequence). CDR3 sequence (DNA): TGTGCCAGCAGCTTGGCCGGGTGGCAGGGGGCGAGCTCCTACGAGCAGTACTTC. It encodes CASSLAGWQGASSYEQYF.

This clone has only one observation. Additional DNA sequences in this sample encode the identical CDR3. V and J are TRBV7-9 and TRBJ2-7; no clear D. V gave up 6 bases and J gave up 4 bases, with 10 bases separating them. The CDR3 runs to 12 residues. CDR1 SEHNR and CDR2 FQNEAQ come from the germline V gene (reference sequence). The DNA for the CDR3 is TGTGCCAGCAGTTTTGGCGTTTACGAGCAGTACTTC. Protein product: CASSFGVYEQYF.

The chain has TRBV27 and TRBJ1-4; unclear D gene. The CDR3 runs 14 residues. The ends were cut back, 0 bases at V and 6 bases at J, with 8 bases in the middle. Germline V gives CDR1 MNHEY, CDR2 SMNVEV (reference sequence). This CDR3 reads CASSLSYGDEKLFF. As DNA, the CDR3 is TGTGCCAGCAGTTTATCTTACGGCGATGAAAAACTGTTTTTT.

The chain links TRBV6-5 to TRBJ2-3; a possible D gene is TRBD1 (5 bases). This CDR3 has 15 residues. CDR1 is MNHEY, CDR2 SVGAGI, per germline. Trimming shortened V by 6 bases and J by 0 bases, and 13 bases separated the two germline ends. The CDR3 sequence is CASSTTGASTDTQYF. The CDR3 DNA is TGTGCCAGCAGCACCACAGGAGCTAGCACAGATACGCAGTATTTT.

This sequence joins TRBV2 and TRBJ2-5; tentatively, D is TRBD1 (6 bases). The germline V and J ends were trimmed by 10 bases and 1 base, with 13 bases remaining between them. CDR3 size: 13 residues. Germline lookup yields CDR1 SNHLY and CDR2 FYNNEI. In DNA form, the CDR3 reads TGTGCCAAGCAGGAGGACAGCCAAGAGACCCAGTACTTC. This gives the protein CAKQEDSQETQYF.

V is TRBV11-2 and J is TRBJ2-5, with 10 positions matching TRBD1. CDR3 size: 19 residues. CDR1 and CDR2 from the germline V gene are SGHAT and FQNNGV. Trimming took 3 bases from V and 2 from J; bases not matched to a gene: 15. DNA for the CDR3: TGTGCCAGCAGCTTCGGGACAGGGGAAGTATGGGCCTTTCAAGAGACCCAGTACTTC. Residues: CASSFGTGEVWAFQETQYF.

The chain couples TRBV28 to TRBJ1-3; D not certain. Germline CDR1 reads MDHEN; CDR2 reads SYDVKM. Deletions cut 6 bases from V and 9 bases from J, with 12 bases between. The CDR3 spans 12 residues. CDR3 residues: CASRSEDLTIYF. The DNA for the CDR3 is TGTGCCAGCAGGTCAGAAGATCTCACCATATATTTT.